This is a list of T cell receptor beta chains from one sample in a study of post-analysis software for immune sequencing data. One entry per CDR3 protein, called by TCRdb with MiXCR from the PCR reads. The sample holds some 690,000 distinct CDR3 sequences, 30% seen once. What was sequenced was blood. The receptors were gathered from a girl between 10 and 17 years old with multiple sclerosis. The CDR3 runs from the conserved cysteine through the conserved F or W. D genes are given only for firm matches. Only part of the rows carry a size: once, few, many, or a class if the clone is expanded.

-,TRBV29-1,TRBJ1-1,many,TGCAGCGTTGACCCGGGGCAGAACACTGAAGCTTTCTTT,CSVDPGQNTEAFF
-,TRBV5-1,TRBJ2-5,-,TGCGCCAGCAGCTTCTCAGGGAAAGGGGAAGAGACCCAGTACTTC,CASSFSGKGEETQYF
TRBD2,TRBV29-1,TRBJ2-7,-,TGCAGCGTTGGTGAAAGCGGGGGGGGCGAGCAGTACTTC,CSVGESGGGEQYF
-,TRBV20-1,TRBJ2-1,-,TGCAGTGCTGGAGATGGGTTGGGAACATCCTACAATGAGCAGTTCTTC,CSAGDGLGTSYNEQFF
-,TRBV12-3/TRBV12-4,TRBJ2-1,few,TGTGCCAGCAGTTTGAGACCGAAAGGACAGTTTGAGCAGTTCTTC,CASSLRPKGQFEQFF
-,TRBV5-1,TRBJ1-5,few,TGCGCCAGCAGCTTGGCCGGGCAGCAATCTAATCAGCCCCAGCATTTT,CASSLAGQQSNQPQHF
TRBD1,TRBV13,TRBJ2-2,few,TGTGCCAGCAGTCTGACAGGGGGCCGGTTGAACACCGGGGAGCTGTTTTTT,CASSLTGGRLNTGELFF
-,TRBV5-1,TRBJ1-5,-,TGCGCCAGCAGCCTCGAGGGGCAGAGCAATCAGCCCCAGCATTTT,CASSLEGQSNQPQHF
TRBD1,TRBV7-9,TRBJ2-7,-,TGTGCCAGCAGCCCCCGACAGGGATCGAACTACGAGCAGTACTTC,CASSPRQGSNYEQYF
-,TRBV7-2,TRBJ2-3,-,TGTGCCAGCAGCCCATCCAGGGAAGATACGCAGTATTTT,CASSPSREDTQYF
-,TRBV5-5,TRBJ2-1,few,TGTGCCAGCAGCAACGGGCTAGGTGAGCAGTTCTTC,CASSNGLGEQFF
TRBD2,TRBV4-1,TRBJ2-1,-,TGCGCCAGCCCTCCTAGGAGCGGGGGCTCCTACAATGAGCAGTTCTTC,CASPPRSGGSYNEQFF
-,TRBV29-1,TRBJ1-1,-,TGCAGCGTTAGCCGCTGGGGGAACACTGAAGCTTTCTTT,CSVSRWGNTEAFF
-,TRBV29-1,TRBJ1-2,few,TGCAGCGTTGGAGCCTCCGCTTATGGCTACACCTTC,CSVGASAYGYTF
-,TRBV5-1,TRBJ2-1,-,TGCGCCAGCACCGGGGGGCATTCCTACAATGAGCAGTTCTTC,CASTGGHSYNEQFF
TRBD2,TRBV20-1,TRBJ2-7,few,TGCAGTGCTAGACGGGGGACTAGCGTTAACTCCTACGAGCAGTACTTC,CSARRGTSVNSYEQYF
-,TRBV3-1,TRBJ2-4,-,TGTGCCAGCAGCCGATGGGCCGACGGGTACAAAAACATTCAGTACTTC,CASSRWADGYKNIQYF
TRBD2,TRBV24-1,TRBJ2-7,-,TGTGCCACCAGTGACCCCGCTAGCGGGAGTTACGAGCAGTACTTC,CATSDPASGSYEQYF
TRBD2,TRBV20-1,TRBJ2-1,many,TGCAGTGCTAGAGACCTCCGGGAGGTGGGCAATGAGCAGTTCTTC,CSARDLREVGNEQFF
-,TRBV24-1,TRBJ1-1,few,TGTGCCACCAGTGATGAGAGGAACACTGAAGCTTTCTTT,CATSDERNTEAFF